This section outlines one TCR beta chain sequence together with its context. This clonotype was detected only a few times. Its antigen is not yet known. Base qualities are not at hand, and no much larger clone is one base apart. The germline V gene specifies SGHAT as CDR1 and FQNNGV as CDR2. From cysteine to phenylalanine, the CDR3 is 18 amino acids long. Only the CDR3 region is kept as DNA, spanning 54 bases read in frame from base 1. The germline V end is reduced by 6 bases and the J end by 6 bases; junction bases left unmatched: 16. A patient counted as having stable Graves' hyperthyroidism if no progression to ophthalmopathy occurred over 18 months of follow-up. Hyperthyroidism patients were newly diagnosed, had a disease duration of under 2 months, and were aged 18 to 65 years. Any patient with an uncontrolled infection, another autoimmune disease, pregnancy or lactation was excluded. Diagnoses were established on the basis of clinical symptoms, serum thyroxine and TRAb, thyroid ultrasound, and orbital computed tomography. Ficoll-Paque density gradient centrifugation was used to isolate PBMCs from 8.5 to 10 ml of fresh peripheral blood. Trizol reagent was used to extract total RNA, and RNA quality was then checked on an Agilent 2100 Bioanalyzer.

This entry belongs to a study of T cells in Graves' hyperthyroidism and ophthalmopathy (dated by TCRdb to between 2018 and 2021). About the study as a whole: Peripheral blood samples were taken at initial diagnosis, before any treatment was given. The approximately 100 discovery patients were randomly split 7:3 into training and test sets. In more than 5 Graves' hyperthyroidism patients, the study also compared T-cell repertoires from thyroid tissue with T-cell repertoires from blood. The paper describes TCR Vbeta CDR3 sequencing of 130 to 150 peripheral blood samples, made up of 43 ophthalmopathy patients, some 76 hyperthyroidism patients and 17 progressor patients. Whether ophthalmopathy could be predicted prospectively was tested in an independent validation cohort made up of some 20 hyperthyroidism patients plus 17 patients who later progressed to ophthalmopathy. A discovery cohort of about 100 patients, approximately 45 with Graves' ophthalmopathy and over 55 with stable Graves' hyperthyroidism, was used to find distinguishing TCR V-J signatures. Once sampling was done, hyperthyroidism patients were given methimazole at a starting dose of 30 mg daily, whereas ophthalmopathy patients were given high-dose intravenous methylprednisolone. The paper's findings and limits, for the study overall: Most expanded thyroid clonotypes (frequency above 0.001) were also detected in blood, suggesting blood repertoires may reflect thyroid immune responses. Ophthalmopathy was separated from stable hyperthyroidism by a 13 V-J signature model, with over 85% sensitivity and approximately 84% specificity obtained in cross-validation and 80%/75% obtained in testing. Sample size was not statistically predetermined, and blinding of investigators to group allocation was not performed. During validation, the model predicted progression to ophthalmopathy a median of approximately six months ahead of onset, with around 71% sensitivity and roughly 72% specificity.

The TCR beta CDR3 regions were amplified from RNA transcripts. The first round of RT-PCR for the TCR CDR3 was performed with the HTBI primer set and the Qiagen OneStep RT-PCR kit. A second multiplex PCR round built the libraries, followed by size selection and purification. The libraries were sequenced on an Illumina HiSeq2000 using paired-end 100 bp reads. From the authors' description of their analysis: SOAPnuke was used to process the raw data, with reads discarded if the reads contained adapters or uncalled bases, had a mean Phred below 15, or lacked an exact constant-primer or identifier match. High-quality paired reads were merged using COPE v1.2.5, and each unique nucleotide sequence was defined as a clonotype. MiTCR v1.1 was used to align clonotypes to the IMGT TRBV, TRBD and TRBJ reference segments. Analysis was restricted to V-J combinations with a frequency above 0.0001, which covered roughly 99% of repertoires. A TCS score was defined as the ratio of F50 (clonal expansion) to E x V (chaos), with BLOSUM62-based TCRdist applied between CDR3 peptides within each V-J. Welch's t-statistics and random forest reduced 450 to 600 V-J features to around 14, which were used in a naive Bayes classifier (R e1071). The public reads were quality trimmed at Q25 with fastp and then assembled into clones with MiXCR by TCRdb, keeping productive beta chains. Rows merge per CDR3 protein into single entries with the most common DNA and genes. V and J calls and clone size were set by TCRdb, not the authors. The sample data list approximately 630,000 distinct CDR3 sequences, and about 16% of these were observed just once. The top ten hold around 4% of the sample.

This TCR was sampled from a woman in her 30s with Graves' hyperthyroidism. The sequenced sample was blood. Recombination joined TRBV11-2 with TRBJ2-1, with TRBD2 identical over 11 junction bases. The bases read TGTGCCAGCAGACTATTCGGGGGTAGCGGGAGGGCAAGCAATGAGCAGTTCTTC. Its protein is CASRLFGGSGRASNEQFF.